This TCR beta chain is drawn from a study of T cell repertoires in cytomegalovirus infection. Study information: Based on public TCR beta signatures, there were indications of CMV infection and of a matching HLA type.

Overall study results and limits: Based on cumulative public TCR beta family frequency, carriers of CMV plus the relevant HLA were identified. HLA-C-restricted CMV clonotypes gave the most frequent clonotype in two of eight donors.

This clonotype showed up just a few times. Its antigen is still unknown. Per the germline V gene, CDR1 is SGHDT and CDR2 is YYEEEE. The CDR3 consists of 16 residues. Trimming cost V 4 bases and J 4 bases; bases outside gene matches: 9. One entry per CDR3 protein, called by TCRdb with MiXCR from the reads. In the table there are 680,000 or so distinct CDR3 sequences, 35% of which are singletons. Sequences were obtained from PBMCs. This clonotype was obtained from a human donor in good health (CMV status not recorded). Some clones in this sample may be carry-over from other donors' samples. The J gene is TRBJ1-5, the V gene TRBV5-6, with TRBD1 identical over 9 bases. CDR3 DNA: TGTGCCAGCAGCACCACACAGGGGGCGCGGAATCAGCCCCAGCATTTT. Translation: CASSTTQGARNQPQHF.